The TCR beta chain under discussion was sequenced for a study of metastatic and nonmetastatic thyroid tumors. All patients were untreated before thyroid surgery. The V and J ends lost 0 bases and 3 bases respectively, with 6 bases between them. This CDR3 comprises 12 residues. Germline V gives CDR1 DFQATT, CDR2 SNEGSKA (reference sequence). Per the original data handling: CDR3 differences across clinicopathological groups were used to build a distant-metastasis classifier for papillary thyroid cancer. TCRdb re-called the PCR reads via MiXCR. These V and J calls originate from TCRdb's pipeline instead of the authors' own analysis. The data contain 20,000 to 30,000 clones, 13% of them singletons. This clone was seen at least ten times.

The sequence was collected from a female donor with papillary thyroid cancer or a benign thyroid nodule (not recorded which). Some clones in this sample may be carry-over from other donors' samples. The V gene is TRBV20-1, the J gene TRBJ2-7; D is unresolved. The specimen was blood. CDR3 residues: CSARERDYEQYF. The CDR3 DNA reads as TGCAGTGCTAGAGAAAGGGACTACGAGCAGTACTTC.